This T cell receptor beta chain was retrieved from a study of human T cells and chemical hapten exposure. Findings and limits, study-wide: Because they had alopecia, donors may respond immunologically unlike healthy people.

In the case of this clonotype: Its specificity is not known.

Time point reported: pre-sensitization, week 0. Treatment specified: therapeutic diphenylcyclopropenone sensitization with weekly scalp DPC. Each patch test followed a blood draw. Donors, patients with alopecia ranging from 18 to 70 years old and judged suitable for DPC, provided samples. Whole blood, unfractionated, served as the material for total RNA extraction. In germline, CDR1 is MDHEN, CDR2 SYDVKM. There are 16 residues in the CDR3. V was pared by 4 bases and J by 0 bases, with 6 bases of the junction left unmatched. TCRdb re-called the RACE reads with MiXCR, one entry per CDR3 protein. The table has some 400,000 distinct CDR3 sequences, 5.1% seen once; the top ten hold approximately 2.8%.

Sequenced here: whole blood, sampled in connection with sensitization to the hapten diphenylcyclopropenone (DPC). V usage is TRBV28 and J usage is TRBJ2-7; 10 positions agree with TRBD2. This TCR was recovered from a woman in her forties or fifties with alopecia areata. Some clones in this sample may be carry-over from other donors' samples. CDR3 in amino acids: CASSSMTSGSSYEQYF. In DNA, the CDR3 is TGTGCCAGCAGTTCTATGACTAGCGGGTCCTCCTACGAGCAGTACTTC.